The 14 T cell receptor beta chains given below trace back to one sample, sequenced in a study of T cell repertoires in cytomegalovirus infection (dated by TCRdb to 2018 to 2020). Sequencing took place on an Illumina HiSeq 1500. TCRdb passed the public sequencing reads through fastp at Q25 and MiXCR, retaining productive beta sequences. Every entry covers one CDR3 protein and lists the most common genes and DNA from its rows. The sample table contains hundreds of thousands of distinct CDR3 sequences; only one count was recorded for about 27% of them. Of the sample, around 19% is held by the ten largest clones. The sample's treatment or condition, from its label and the paper: in vitro stimulation with specific CMV peptide epitopes to enrich CMV-specific T cells. Antigens of these TCRs are unknown. This material consisted of cultured PBMCs, taken from culture after CMV antigen stimulation. The receptors derive from a human donor in good health (CMV status not recorded). Some clones in this sample may be carry-over from other donors' samples.

The chain uses TRBV28 and TRBJ2-1; a weak D match, TRBD2 (5 bases). Trimming pared 7 bases from V and 3 bases from J, leaving 13 bases between. The CDR3 is 14 residues long. Germline assignment: CDR1 MDHEN and CDR2 SYDVKM. CDR3 bases: TGTGCCAGCAAAGTCGGCGGAGGCTACAATGAGCAGTTCTTC. The encoded protein is CASKVGGGYNEQFF.

The table lists this clonotype with a few counts. The CDR3 region has the DNA TGTGCCAGCAGCCCCGGGACAGGGCACAATCAGCCCCAGCATTTT. It specifies CASSPGTGHNQPQHF. The rearrangement links TRBV7-9 to TRBJ1-5; 9 nucleotides align to TRBD1. The CDR3 is 15 residues long. Losses at the gene ends were 5 bases for V and 3 bases for J; bases not matched to a gene: 5. Germline lookup yields CDR1 SEHNR and CDR2 FQNEAQ (reference sequence).

This rearrangement joins TRBV7-9 to TRBJ1-2; D is unclear. Per germline, CDR1 SEHNR and CDR2 FQNEAQ (reference sequence). V was shortened by 0 bases and J by 10 bases, with 15 bases between the two germline ends. The CDR3 totals 14 residues. The CDR3 DNA follows: TGTGCCAGCAGCTTAGCGTTGGGGTTGGACGACTACACCTTC. It yields the protein CASSLALGLDDYTF.

The J gene is TRBJ1-4, the V gene TRBV2; D is ambiguous. Trimming took off 4 bases at V and 5 bases at J, with 8 bases between the two ends. Germline values: CDR1 SNHLY, CDR2 FYNNEI. CDR3 length: 13 amino acids. CDR3 nucleotides: TGTGCCAGCAGTGGAGAGTTAAATGAAAAACTGTTTTTT. Translation: CASSGELNEKLFF.

At least ten counts were recorded for this clonotype. The chain is built from TRBV27 and TRBJ2-5, with TRBD1 matching over 7 bases. The V and J ends lost 3 bases and 5 bases, in that order; junction bases with no gene match: 3. CDR1 and CDR2 from the germline V gene are MNHEY and SMNVEV (reference sequence). CDR3 length: 13 residues. CDR3 in DNA: TGTGCCAGCAGTTTGGTAGGGGGCGAGACCCAGTACTTC. Its translation is CASSLVGGETQYF.

This rearrangement joins TRBV7-3 to TRBJ2-1; 7 nucleotides line up with TRBD1. Unmatched junction bases numbered 7, after V lost 4 bases and J lost 4 bases. Germline values: CDR1 SGHTA, CDR2 FQGTGA. This CDR3 comprises 15 residues. The CDR3 DNA reads as TGTGCCAGCAGCTCCGCCGGGACAGTATACAATGAGCAGTTCTTC. Its protein is CASSSAGTVYNEQFF.

This chain joins TRBV24-1 and TRBJ2-5, with D possibly being TRBD1 (7 bases). V lost 1 base to trimming and J lost 5 bases, with 16 bases between them. CDR1 is KGHDR and CDR2 is SFDVKD in the germline V gene. This CDR3 is built from 16 residues. CDR3 in amino acids: CATSDFLASGGETQYF. In DNA, the CDR3 is TGTGCCACCAGTGATTTTCTAGCTTCAGGGGGGGAGACCCAGTACTTC.

The chain combines TRBV3-1 with TRBJ2-1; no firm D call. Germline V gene data show CDR1 as LGHDT and CDR2 as YNNKEL (reference sequence). The length of the CDR3 is 15 residues. V was cut by 8 bases and J by 5 bases, with 19 bases left in between. The CDR3 DNA sequence: TGTGCCAGCGGTAGTAGTAGACGACTTAACAATGAGCAGTTCTTC. It specifies CASGSSRRLNNEQFF.

The J gene is TRBJ2-4, the V gene TRBV27, with D perhaps TRBD1 or TRBD2 (5 bases each). Germline V gives CDR1 MNHEY, CDR2 SMNVEV (reference sequence). Trimming left V 3 bases short and J 7 bases short, with 13 bases between. The CDR3 spans 14 residues. CDR3 sequence reads: CASSLGVGGNIQYF. CDR3 DNA sequence: TGTGCCAGCAGTTTGGGGGTTGGCGGGAACATTCAGTACTTC.

There are a few counts of this clonotype. In DNA, the CDR3 is TGTGCCAGTACCTCAGGACAGGACTATGGCTACACCTTC. The encoded protein is CASTSGQDYGYTF. The chain joins TRBV19 to TRBJ1-2; 7 bases fit TRBD1. Germline V gene data show CDR1 as LNHDA and CDR2 as SQIVND (reference sequence). The CDR3 covers 13 residues. J was trimmed by 3 bases and V by 7 bases; bases with no gene match: 5.

This clonotype came up a few times. V gene TRBV19 combines with J gene TRBJ1-6; D unclear. Germline V gene lookup returns CDR1 LNHDA and CDR2 SQIVND (reference sequence). This CDR3 region has 12 residues. Trimming shortened V by 5 bases and J by 3 bases, and 2 bases separated the two germline ends. In DNA, the CDR3 is TGTGCCAGTAGTGACTATAATTCACCCCTCCACTTT. Translating gives CASSDYNSPLHF.

This clonotype was counted only a few times. This sequence joins TRBV11-1 and TRBJ2-1, with TRBD1 matching over 7 bases. V was pared by 5 bases and J by 1 base, with 8 bases of the junction left unmatched. CDR1 SGHAT and CDR2 FQDESV come from the germline V gene (reference sequence). The CDR3 is made up of 16 amino acids. This chain's CDR3 is CASSARQGGSYNEQFF. The CDR3 DNA follows: TGTGCCAGCAGCGCACGACAGGGCGGGTCCTACAATGAGCAGTTCTTC.

The V gene is TRBV7-3, the J gene TRBJ1-1; D may be TRBD1 (5 bases). Germline CDR1 is SGHTA and CDR2 is FQGTGA. V was pared by 2 bases and J by 4 bases, with 14 bases between. This CDR3 has 15 amino acids. The DNA for the CDR3 is TGTGCCAGCAGCTTACTATCCAGGGAACGCACTGAAGCTTTCTTT. Amino acids: CASSLLSRERTEAFF.

This clonotype came up a few times. The V and J genes are TRBV10-3 and TRBJ1-1; no clear D. The CDR3 totals 13 residues. CDR1 and CDR2 (germline): ENHRY, SYGVKD. Trimming removed 4 bases from V and 4 bases from J, with 10 bases in between. CDR3: CAISGPIGTEAFF. The CDR3 DNA reads TGTGCCATCAGTGGACCGATTGGCACTGAAGCTTTCTTT.